The 4 T cell receptor beta chains below come from one sample, sequenced in a study of low-dose radiotherapy and immunotherapy resistance in tumors (dated by TCRdb to between 2021 and 2024). The instrument given in TCRdb is Illumina HiSeq 2500. To make first-strand cDNA, Superscript III was used along with a set of TRAV- and TRBV-specific primers so that both the TCRalpha and TCRbeta chains were covered. TCRs were amplified with Phusion for 20 PCR cycles, with a constant-region primer paired with the adapter attached to the V primers. Through fastp at Q25 and MiXCR, TCRdb rebuilt clones from the public reads, retaining in-frame beta chains. When rows share a CDR3 protein, they turn into one entry using the most common DNA and genes. Present in this sample are tens of thousands of distinct CDR3 sequences, 15% to 20% of which were seen just once. In total, the top ten clones hold less than 1.5% of the sample.

Per the publication, the time point label means: after trial treatment. The sample's treatment or condition label, in plain terms: LDRT plus nivolumab, ipilimumab, low-dose cyclophosphamide and aspirin (RACIN trial). Sequencing used PBMCs, obtained after low-dose radiotherapy plus immunotherapy. These receptors were obtained from a male donor with prostate cancer.

The V call is TRBV3-1, the J call TRBJ2-3; D gene unclear. CDR1 and CDR2 (germline): LGHDT, YNNKEL (reference sequence). V was cut by 3 bases and J by 6 bases, with 13 bases left in between. The CDR3 spans 14 residues. The CDR3 DNA is TGTGCCAGCAGCCACCAGGCAGTTCCCGATACGCAGTATTTT. Translation: CASSHQAVPDTQYF.

This clonotype was counted many times. This chain connects TRBV6-5 to TRBJ2-7; 7 bases align to TRBD1. After removal of 2 bases from V and 0 bases from J, the junction contained 4 bases not matched to a gene. In germline, CDR1 is MNHEY, CDR2 SVGAGI. This CDR3 contains 15 residues. The CDR3 protein is CASSYGDSDSYEQYF. The DNA for the CDR3 is TGTGCCAGCAGTTACGGGGACAGTGACTCCTACGAGCAGTACTTC.

The rearrangement links TRBV28 to TRBJ1-1; D gene unclear. This CDR3 contains 12 residues. V was trimmed by 5 bases and J by 5 bases, leaving 9 bases between them. From germline, CDR1 is MDHEN and CDR2 SYDVKM. CDR3 nucleotides: TGTGCCAGCAGTCTACGAACTACTGAAGCTTTCTTT. It codes for CASSLRTTEAFF. Full variable domain (rest looked up from reference TRBV28 and TRBJ1-1): DVKVTQSSRYLVKRTGEKVFLECVQDMDHENMFWYRQDPGLGLRLIYFSYDVKMKEKGDIPEGYSVSREKKERFSLILESASTNQTSMYLCASSLRTTEAFFGQGTRLTVV.

This clonotype appeared many times. The V call is TRBV30, the J call TRBJ2-1, with D perhaps given as TRBD1 or TRBD2 (6 bases each). V was cut by 3 bases and J by 9 bases, with 12 bases left in between. This CDR3 comprises 12 residues. The germline gives CDR1 GTSNPN, CDR2 SVGIG (reference sequence). CDR3 loop: CAWRVEGGEQFF. The DNA for the CDR3 is TGTGCCTGGAGGGTCGAGGGGGGTGAGCAGTTCTTC.